The 9 T cell receptor beta chains given below trace back to one sample, sequenced in a study of T cells in localized non-small cell lung cancer. Measured with immunoSEQ multiplex PCR; TCRdb has only the in-frame clones, and not every one. This sample has roughly 34,000 clones, with around 84% found just once. Material: peripheral blood, obtained before any cancer treatment. These receptors all stem from a male donor aged 60 or over with stage II squamous cell lung carcinoma.

The chain links TRBV6-1 to TRBJ1-2, with D tentatively TRBD1 (5 bases). The V gene lost 4 bases and the J gene lost 6 bases, with 12 bases spanning the gap. This CDR3 region has 13 residues. Per the germline V gene, CDR1 is MNHNS and CDR2 is SASEGT. The CDR3 bases are TGTGCCAGCAGTGTAAGCAGGGTAGATGGCTACACCTTC. This sequence encodes CASSVSRVDGYTF.

There are many counts of this clone. V usage is TRBV6-1 and J usage is TRBJ2-1; a weak D match, TRBD2 (6 bases). V was cut by 8 bases and J by 8 bases, with 22 bases left in between. The CDR3 totals 15 residues. Germline-derived CDR1 and CDR2 are MNHNS and SASEGT. The CDR3 DNA follows: TGTGCCAGCGGGGAGGCGGCAGGCAGCGAAGATGAGCAGTTCTTC. This gives the protein CASGEAAGSEDEQFF.

The chain links TRBV7-3 to TRBJ2-3, with D perhaps TRBD1 or TRBD2 (5 bases each). Germline assignment: CDR1 SGHTA and CDR2 FQGTGA. The length of the CDR3 is 16 residues. Trimming removed 1 base at V and 3 bases at J, with 14 bases between. The CDR3 DNA follows: TGTGCCAGCAGCTTAATGGGGGTTGGTGGGACAGATACGCAGTATTTT. Translated, it gives CASSLMGVGGTDTQYF.

This clone was recorded once. This chain uses TRBV28 with TRBJ2-6; D call uncertain. V was clipped by 6 bases and J by 0 bases, with 3 bases between them. The CDR3 length is 13 residues. Germline CDR1 and CDR2: MDHEN and SYDVKM. The DNA for the CDR3 is TGTGCCAGCAGGGCCTCTGGGGCCAACGTCCTGACTTTC. This gives the protein CASRASGANVLTF.

As regards this clone: Relative to the germline gene, one junction end is altered; a read error may explain this. The chain links TRBV7-3 to TRBJ1-1, with D perhaps TRBD1 (5 bases). CDR3 length: 14 amino acids. From germline, CDR1 is SGHTA and CDR2 FQGTGA. This CDR3 is CASSLSRGNTEAFF. In DNA form, the CDR3 reads TGTGCCAGCAGTTTAAGTAGGGGTAACACTGAAGCTTTCTTT.

The chain links TRBV7-2 to TRBJ2-5, with D hard to call. V lost 3 bases, J lost 5 bases, and 16 bases lay in between. CDR1 and CDR2 (germline): SGHTA, FQGNSA. The CDR3 extends over 15 amino acids. The CDR3 loop reads CASSFTDTFRETQYF. Written as DNA, the CDR3 is TGTGCCAGCAGCTTTACCGACACATTCCGGGAGACCCAGTACTTC.

The V and J genes are TRBV5-8 and TRBJ2-1; no clear D gene. This CDR3 is 17 amino acids long. The V and J ends lost 0 bases and 0 bases respectively, with 13 bases between them. The germline V gene encodes CDR1 SGHTS and CDR2 YDEGEE. CDR3 residues: CASSLAWLRSSYNEQFF. CDR3 nucleotides: TGTGCCAGCAGCTTGGCCTGGTTAAGGAGCTCCTACAATGAGCAGTTCTTC.

V and J are TRBV5-6 and TRBJ2-7; no clear D gene. V dropped 4 bases and J dropped 4 bases, with 15 bases sitting between them. This CDR3 region has 14 residues. The germline V gene has CDR1 SGHDT and CDR2 YYEEEE. DNA of the CDR3: TGTGCCAGCAGCCCCCTGATTTTACCTTACGAGCAGTACTTC. Its protein product is CASSPLILPYEQYF.

The J gene is TRBJ2-7, the V gene TRBV6-1; tentative D call: TRBD1 (5 bases). In germline, CDR1 is MNHNS, CDR2 SASEGT. V lost 7 bases and J 4 bases, leaving 17 bases between the germline ends. The CDR3 has 14 residues. The CDR3: CASTLGGAAYEQYF. The CDR3, as DNA: TGTGCCAGCACTCTAGGTGGGGCTGCGTACGAGCAGTACTTC.